The T cell receptor beta chain described here comes from a study of human T cells and chemical hapten exposure. Overall study context: Variation in per-sample TCR yields came mainly from small pooled library volume differences. Overall study findings and caveats: In comparison with controls, expanded TCRs gave rise to a significantly larger number of large CDR3 similarity clusters. Patch test score was positively correlated with the counts of PT1 expanded TCRs. TCRs above 1 in 1000 frequency did not change with DPC sensitization.

Indicated time point: pre-sensitization, week 0. The treatment denotes: therapeutic diphenylcyclopropenone sensitization with weekly scalp DPC. With respect to this clonotype: The antigen remains undetermined.

The CDR3 sequence is 16 residues long. After removal of 6 bases from V and 0 bases from J, the junction contained 9 bases not matched to a gene. Germline lookup yields CDR1 LGHDT and CDR2 YNNKEL (reference sequence). MiXCR, applied by TCRdb to the RACE reads, yields one record per CDR3 protein. Here the sample spans tens of thousands of distinct CDR3 sequences, 14% being singletons. The receptor was isolated from a woman aged 45-65 years with alopecia areata. Some clones in this sample may be carry-over from other donors' samples. This rearrangement joins TRBV3-1 to TRBJ2-7, with 9 bases matching TRBD2. The sample here was whole blood, taken in connection with sensitization to the hapten diphenylcyclopropenone (DPC). CDR3 sequence: CASRKTASGVSYEQYF. CDR3 bases: TGTGCCAGCAGGAAAACGGCTAGCGGGGTCTCCTACGAGCAGTACTTC.